A selection of T cell receptor beta chains follows, all from one sample in a study of control samples from healthy donors and cancer patients. Sequencing was performed with immunoSEQ multiplex PCR; in TCRdb, only in-frame clones are kept and a portion is missing. Altogether roughly 80,000 clones are present, 88% being singletons, with the ten largest covering more than 5.5%. The source material was blood. The origin of the receptors is a woman in her fifties or sixties in good health. Each CDR3 is given with its conserved first and last residue. Fields, in order: D gene, V gene, J gene, clone size, CDR3 protein, CDR3 DNA. The D gene is left open where the match is weak. Size is stated for part of the rows, as once, few or many counts, or as a class when the clone is expanded.

D gene: .; V gene: TRBV2; J gene: TRBJ2-2; clone size: .; CDR3 protein: CAIQASSNTGELFF; CDR3 DNA: TGTGCCATCCAAGCGAGTTCTAACACCGGGGAGCTGTTTTTT
D gene: .; V gene: TRBV3-1/TRBV3-2; J gene: TRBJ1-1; clone size: once; CDR3 protein: CASSQGGGTEAFF; CDR3 DNA: TGTGCCAGCAGCCAAGGGGGGGGCACTGAAGCTTTCTTT
D gene: .; V gene: TRBV18; J gene: TRBJ1-1; clone size: .; CDR3 protein: CASSLQANTEAFF; CDR3 DNA: TGTGCCAGCTCATTGCAGGCGAACACTGAAGCTTTCTTT
D gene: .; V gene: TRBV20-1; J gene: TRBJ1-1; clone size: .; CDR3 protein: CSASDKGLPNTEAFF; CDR3 DNA: TGCAGTGCTAGTGACAAGGGACTTCCGAACACTGAAGCTTTCTTT
D gene: .; V gene: TRBV14; J gene: TRBJ2-1; clone size: .; CDR3 protein: CASSRLDRAVSYNEQFF; CDR3 DNA: TGTGCCAGCAGCCGGCTGGACAGAGCGGTCTCCTACAATGAGCAGTTCTTC
D gene: .; V gene: TRBV18; J gene: TRBJ1-1; clone size: .; CDR3 protein: CASSPEVMNTEAFF; CDR3 DNA: TGTGCCAGCTCACCGGAGGTTATGAACACTGAAGCTTTCTTT
D gene: .; V gene: TRBV5-1; J gene: TRBJ2-7; clone size: .; CDR3 protein: CASSFSGRVVDYYEQYF; CDR3 DNA: TGCGCCAGCAGCTTCAGTGGGCGGGTAGTTGACTACTACGAGCAGTACTTC
D gene: TRBD2; V gene: TRBV9; J gene: TRBJ2-3; clone size: .; CDR3 protein: CASSVGGLADTQYF; CDR3 DNA: TGTGCCAGCAGCGTAGGGGGACTAGCGGATACGCAGTATTTT
D gene: .; V gene: TRBV25-1; J gene: TRBJ2-4; clone size: .; CDR3 protein: CASSGGFRDIQYF; CDR3 DNA: TGTGCCAGCTCAGGGGGGTTTAGGGACATTCAGTACTTC
D gene: TRBD1; V gene: TRBV19; J gene: TRBJ1-2; clone size: .; CDR3 protein: CASIPVGQLYYGYTF; CDR3 DNA: TGTGCCAGTATCCCTGTGGGACAGCTTTACTATGGCTACACCTTC
D gene: .; V gene: TRBV5-5; J gene: TRBJ1-4; clone size: once; CDR3 protein: CASSLDVGGGKLFF; CDR3 DNA: TGTGCCAGCAGCTTGGATGTAGGGGGAGGAAAACTGTTTTTT
D gene: .; V gene: TRBV6-6; J gene: TRBJ1-2; clone size: .; CDR3 protein: CASSYDGGTYTF; CDR3 DNA: TGTGCCAGCAGTTACGATGGGGGGACCTACACCTTC
D gene: .; V gene: TRBV21-1; J gene: TRBJ2-1; clone size: .; CDR3 protein: CASSKVGVGGGHNEQFF; CDR3 DNA: TGTGCCAGCAGCAAAGTGGGAGTGGGCGGGGGGCACAATGAGCAGTTCTTC
D gene: .; V gene: TRBV27; J gene: TRBJ2-2; clone size: .; CDR3 protein: CASSYTAAAGELFF; CDR3 DNA: TGTGCCAGCAGTTATACAGCGGCGGCCGGGGAGCTGTTTTTT
D gene: TRBD2; V gene: TRBV6-4; J gene: TRBJ2-1; clone size: .; CDR3 protein: CAGRRLAGFGSEQFF; CDR3 DNA: TGTGCCGGGCGACGACTAGCGGGGTTTGGGAGTGAGCAGTTCTTC
D gene: TRBD1; V gene: TRBV6-5; J gene: TRBJ1-4; clone size: .; CDR3 protein: CASSYRGIQEKLFF; CDR3 DNA: TGTGCCAGCAGCTACAGGGGGATACAAGAAAAACTGTTTTTT
D gene: TRBD1; V gene: TRBV3-1/TRBV3-2; J gene: TRBJ1-2; clone size: .; CDR3 protein: CASTGGQGLFNYGYTF; CDR3 DNA: TGTGCCAGCACCGGAGGACAGGGACTCTTTAACTATGGCTACACCTTC